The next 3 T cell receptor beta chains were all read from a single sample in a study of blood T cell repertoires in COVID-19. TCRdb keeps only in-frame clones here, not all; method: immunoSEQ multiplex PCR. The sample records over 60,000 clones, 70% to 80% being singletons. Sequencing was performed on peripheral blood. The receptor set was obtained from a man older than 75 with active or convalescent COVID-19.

The CDR3 DNA reads TGTGCCAGCAGTTTCAGCTGGGGGGGTGGGTATGGCTACACCTTC. It specifies CASSFSWGGGYGYTF. J is TRBJ1-2 and V is TRBV28, with TRBD1 as a possible D gene (5 bases). This CDR3 region has 15 residues. The V gene's germline CDR1 is MDHEN and CDR2 SYDVKM. With 3 bases removed from V and 5 bases from J, the gap between germline ends came to 16 bases.

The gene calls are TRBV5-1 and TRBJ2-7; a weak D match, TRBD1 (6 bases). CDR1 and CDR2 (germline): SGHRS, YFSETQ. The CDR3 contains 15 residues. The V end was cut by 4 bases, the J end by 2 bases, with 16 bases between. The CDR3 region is CASSPQRGKTYEQYF. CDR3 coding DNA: TGCGCCAGCAGCCCGCAAAGGGGGAAAACCTACGAGCAGTACTTC.

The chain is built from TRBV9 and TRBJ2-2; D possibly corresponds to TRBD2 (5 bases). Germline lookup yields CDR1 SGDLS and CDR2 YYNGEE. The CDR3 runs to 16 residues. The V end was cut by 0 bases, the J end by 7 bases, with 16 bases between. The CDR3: CASSVGGSSLGGELFF. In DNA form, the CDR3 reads TGTGCCAGCAGCGTAGGAGGGAGCAGCCTCGGCGGGGAGCTGTTTTTT.